This TCR beta chain was sequenced during a study of control samples from healthy donors and cancer patients (dated by TCRdb to 2020 to 2022). From a lookup of the germline V gene (reference sequence), CDR1 and CDR2 are LNHDA and SQIVND. The CDR3 covers 15 residues, taking in both the cysteine and the phenylalanine. The only DNA kept is the CDR3, 45 bases in frame from the first base. Trimming costs V 1 base and J 9 bases, and their ends lie 16 bases apart. A remark on this clone: Its specific antigen is unknown. It has no much larger one-base neighbor in the sample; base qualities were not kept.

To prepare the library, the immunoSEQ multiplex PCR assay was applied. TCRdb holds this immuneACCESS table with in-frame rearrangements only. Some clones are missing; in checked studies, unresolved V genes explain under half, and the rest has no known cause. For this sample there are roughly 86,000 clones; around 91% appear just once. More than 15% of the sample is held by the ten biggest clonotypes. Sequencing input: blood. The chain is encoded by TRBV19 joined to TRBJ2-1; TRBD2 might be the D gene, on 5 matching bases. The receptor was isolated from a man between 25 and 39 years old in good health. Here is the DNA: TGTGCCAGTAGTATAGTTGGCACCAGCGGAGGTGAGCAGTTCTTC. It specifies CASSIVGTSGGEQFF.